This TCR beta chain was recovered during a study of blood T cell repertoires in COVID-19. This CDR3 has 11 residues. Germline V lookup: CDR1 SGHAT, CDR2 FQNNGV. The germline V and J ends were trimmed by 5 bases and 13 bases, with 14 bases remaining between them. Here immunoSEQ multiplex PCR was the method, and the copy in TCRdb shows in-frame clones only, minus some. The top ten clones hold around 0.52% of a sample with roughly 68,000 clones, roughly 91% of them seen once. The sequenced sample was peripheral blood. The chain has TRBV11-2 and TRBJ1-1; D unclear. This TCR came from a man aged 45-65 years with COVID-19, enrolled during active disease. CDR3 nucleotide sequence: TGTGCCAGCAGCCAATGGGAGGTGGTTTTCTTT. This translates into CASSQWEVVFF.